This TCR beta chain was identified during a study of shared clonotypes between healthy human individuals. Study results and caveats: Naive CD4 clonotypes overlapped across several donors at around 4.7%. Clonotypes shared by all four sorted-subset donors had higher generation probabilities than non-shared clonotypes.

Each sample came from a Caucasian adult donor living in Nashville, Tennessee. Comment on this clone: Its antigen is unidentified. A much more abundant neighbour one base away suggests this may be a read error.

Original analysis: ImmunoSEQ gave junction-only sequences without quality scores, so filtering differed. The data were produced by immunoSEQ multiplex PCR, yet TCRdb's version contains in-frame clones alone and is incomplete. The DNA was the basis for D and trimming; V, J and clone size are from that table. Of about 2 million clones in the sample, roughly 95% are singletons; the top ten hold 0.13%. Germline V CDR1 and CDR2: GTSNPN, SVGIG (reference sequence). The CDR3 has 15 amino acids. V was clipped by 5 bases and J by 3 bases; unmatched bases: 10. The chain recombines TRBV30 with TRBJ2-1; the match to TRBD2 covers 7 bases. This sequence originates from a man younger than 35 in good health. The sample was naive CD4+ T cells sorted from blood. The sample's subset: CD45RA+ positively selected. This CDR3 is CAWARELAVYNEQFF. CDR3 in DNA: TGTGCCTGGGCGCGGGAGTTAGCGGTCTACAATGAGCAGTTCTTC.